A single sample is the source of the 14 T cell receptor beta chains below, sequenced in a study of blood T cell repertoires in COVID-19. Data came from immunoSEQ multiplex PCR; TCRdb stores just in-frame clones and leaves some out. The table shows some 290,000 clones, with around 85% occurring only once. Sequences were obtained from peripheral blood. All receptors derive from a woman in her 30s with COVID-19, enrolled during active disease.

The rearrangement joins TRBV6-5 to TRBJ2-5; unclear D gene. The V end lost 3 bases, the J end lost 0 bases, and 8 bases lay between the germline ends. The length of the CDR3 is 14 residues. Per germline, CDR1 MNHEY and CDR2 SVGAGI. CDR3 DNA sequence: TGTGCCAGCAGTTATCGTCGGTACCAAGAGACCCAGTACTTC. It is translated as CASSYRRYQETQYF.

The chain carries TRBV5-1 and TRBJ1-3; 9 bases agree with TRBD1. Trimming took 4 bases from V and 3 from J; bases not matched to a gene: 5. Germline V gene lookup returns CDR1 SGHRS and CDR2 YFSETQ. This CDR3 is built from 15 residues. CDR3 protein: CASSEQGALGNTIYF. CDR3 sequence (DNA): TGCGCCAGCAGCGAACAGGGGGCGCTTGGAAACACCATATATTTT.

This clone was detected once. V is TRBV25-1 and J is TRBJ2-2, with 8 bases aligning to TRBD2. The germline CDR1 and CDR2 sequences are MGHDK and SYGVNS. J lost 7 bases, V lost 4 bases, and 17 bases had no gene match. The CDR3 spans 18 residues. CDR3 residues: CASSGFSQRGLPIGELFF. Here the CDR3 DNA reads TGTGCCAGCAGTGGATTCAGTCAGCGGGGGCTACCTATCGGGGAGCTGTTTTTT.

V and J are TRBV19 and TRBJ2-5, with 14 bases fitting TRBD2. V lost 4 bases, J lost 3 bases, and 1 base stayed unmatched. The CDR3 consists of 15 residues. Looked up from germline, CDR1 is LNHDA and CDR2 is SQIVND (reference sequence). CDR3 in amino acids: CASSRTSGGKETQYF. CDR3 in DNA: TGTGCCAGTAGTAGGACTAGCGGGGGGAAAGAGACCCAGTACTTC. Together with reference TRBV19 and TRBJ2-5, the CDR3 gives the full variable domain: DGGITQSPKYLFRKEGQNVTLSCEQNLNHDAMYWYRQDPGQGLRLIYYSQIVNDFQKGDIAEGYSVSREKKESFPLTVTSAQKNPTAFYLCASSRTSGGKETQYFGPGTRLLVL.

This clone was counted a single time. The genes are TRBV7-6 and TRBJ2-7, with D tentatively TRBD2 (5 bases). Germline CDR1 reads SGHVS; CDR2 reads FNYEAQ. V was trimmed by 1 base and J by 5 bases, leaving 12 bases between them. There are 14 residues in the CDR3. CDR3 DNA: TGTGCCAGCAGCTTAGGAGATCCCGGGAACGAGCAGTACTTC. Its translation is CASSLGDPGNEQYF.

V gene TRBV2 combines with J gene TRBJ1-1; 8 positions match TRBD1. The CDR3 contains 15 residues. Germline V gene data show CDR1 as SNHLY and CDR2 as FYNNEI. The trim removed 5 bases at V and 9 bases at J, leaving 14 bases unmatched. The CDR3 DNA follows: TGTGCCAGCAGTCCTAGGACAGGGATCCCCCTGAAAGCTTTCTTT. As protein: CASSPRTGIPLKAFF.

The rearrangement links TRBV10-3 to TRBJ2-5; weak D call: TRBD1 (5 bases). CDR1 is ENHRY and CDR2 is SYGVKD in the germline V gene. This CDR3 has 15 residues. Between the trimmed V and J ends, which lost 1 base and 5 bases, there was a span of 14 bases. CDR3 region: CAISELEGDGETQYF. The DNA for the CDR3 is TGTGCCATCAGTGAGTTAGAAGGGGATGGGGAGACCCAGTACTTC.

The rearrangement uses TRBV27 and TRBJ2-3; maybe TRBD2 (7 bases). The V end was cut by 3 bases, the J end by 1 base, with 11 bases between. Germline CDR1 and CDR2: MNHEY and SMNVEV (reference sequence). This CDR3 is 15 amino acids long. CDR3 sequence reads: CASSFGGAGTDTQYF. The CDR3 nucleotides read TGTGCCAGCAGTTTTGGGGGGGCGGGCACAGATACGCAGTATTTT.

The CDR3 loop is CASSFDKYNEQFF. The CDR3 DNA is TGTGCCAGCAGTTTTGACAAATACAATGAGCAGTTCTTC. The chain combines TRBV5-6 with TRBJ2-1; D not certain. V was pared by 5 bases and J by 4 bases, with 10 bases between. This CDR3 is built from 13 residues. From germline, CDR1 is SGHDT and CDR2 YYEEEE.

This clone was recorded once. The J gene is TRBJ2-7, the V gene TRBV5-5, with a weak D call TRBD1 (6 bases). This CDR3 is built from 15 residues. The germline gives CDR1 SGHKS, CDR2 YYEKEE (reference sequence). The germline V and J ends were trimmed by 4 bases and 2 bases, with 16 bases remaining between them. This CDR3 reads CASSLTGSPTYEQYF. CDR3 DNA sequence: TGTGCCAGCAGCCTGACAGGATCCCCTACCTACGAGCAGTACTTC.

This clone was counted once. The chain uses TRBV24-1 and TRBJ2-1, with TRBD2 matching over 9 bases. The V gene's germline CDR1 is KGHDR and CDR2 SFDVKD. J was trimmed by 5 bases and V by 0 bases; bases with no gene match: 4. This CDR3 has 16 residues. The CDR3 loop reads CATSDLSSSGNNEQFF. For the CDR3, the DNA is TGTGCCACCAGTGATTTGAGTTCTAGCGGGAACAATGAGCAGTTCTTC.

The chain carries TRBV6-5 and TRBJ2-1; 8 bases agree with TRBD1. The V and J ends lost 4 bases and 7 bases, in that order; junction bases with no gene match: 12. The CDR3 is 16 residues long. CDR1 and CDR2 (germline): MNHEY, SVGAGI. The CDR3 reads CASSSLQGTGRNEQFF. The CDR3, as DNA: TGTGCCAGCAGTTCCCTTCAAGGGACAGGAAGAAATGAGCAGTTCTTC.

V gene TRBV7-9 combines with J gene TRBJ1-4, with 7 bases matching TRBD1. Per germline, CDR1 SEHNR and CDR2 FQNEAQ (reference sequence). The V gene end was trimmed by 6 bases and the J gene end by 8 bases; junction bases not matched to a gene: 9. This CDR3 has 14 amino acids. CDR3 protein: CASSYRGSEEKLFF. CDR3 in DNA: TGTGCCAGCAGTTACAGGGGTTCGGAGGAAAAACTGTTTTTT.

This clone was counted once. This chain joins TRBV13 and TRBJ2-1; D is possibly TRBD1 (6 bases). CDR1 PRHDT and CDR2 FYEKMQ come from the germline V gene (reference sequence). The CDR3 covers 15 residues. The ends were cut back, 3 bases at V and 5 bases at J, with 14 bases in the middle. The CDR3 sequence is CASSFRQVINNEQFF. The CDR3 DNA is TGTGCCAGCAGCTTCCGACAGGTGATTAACAATGAGCAGTTCTTC.